Below are 29 T cell receptor beta chains sequenced from a single sample in a study of T cell changes during pregnancy in multiple sclerosis. The protocol was immunoSEQ multiplex PCR, while the TCRdb copy is restricted to in-frame clones and leaves out a portion. The data contain some 50,000 clones, almost 90% of them singletons. The sequences come from peripheral blood, collected in the first trimester of pregnancy. These TCRs come from a female donor in good health, enrolled as a control in a pregnancy study.

This chain uses TRBV7-9 with TRBJ1-1; D not certain. V was clipped by 3 bases and J by 10 bases, with 12 bases between them. This CDR3 spans 12 amino acids. CDR1 is SEHNR and CDR2 is FQNEAQ in the germline V gene (reference sequence). This CDR3 is CASSFVTEIAFF. The CDR3, as DNA: TGTGCCAGCAGCTTCGTGACGGAGATAGCTTTCTTT. The complete variable domain, with remaining parts taken from reference TRBV7-9 and TRBJ1-1, reads DTGVSQNPRHKITKRGQNVTFRCDPISEHNRLYWYRQTLGQGPEFLTYFQNEAQLEKSRLLSDRFSAERPKGSFSTLEIQRTEQGDSAMYLCASSFVTEIAFFGQGTRLTVV.

The chain uses TRBV11-2 and TRBJ1-1; perhaps TRBD1 as D (6 bases). Between the trimmed V and J ends, which lost 5 bases and 1 base, there was a span of 17 bases. CDR3 length: 16 residues. CDR1 is SGHAT, CDR2 FQNNGV, per germline. The CDR3 bases are TGTGCCAGCAGCCGAGACCCCGGGACATGGAACACTGAAGCTTTCTTT. Protein product: CASSRDPGTWNTEAFF.

The V gene is TRBV7-9, the J gene TRBJ2-7; 12 bases align to TRBD2. The CDR3 consists of 15 residues. Germline values: CDR1 SEHNR, CDR2 FQNEAQ (reference sequence). V was pared by 4 bases and J by 6 bases, with 7 bases of the junction left unmatched. The CDR3 nucleotides read TGTGCCAGCAGCTCGACGACTAGCGGGAGAGGCGAGCAGTACTTC. It codes for CASSSTTSGRGEQYF.

The chain's CDR3 is CASSQDAGGSLTGELFF. The CDR3 nucleotides read TGTGCCAGCAGCCAAGATGCGGGGGGGTCCCTCACCGGGGAGCTGTTTTTT. J is TRBJ2-2 and V is TRBV14; 9 nucleotides agree with TRBD2. V gave up 0 bases and J gave up 4 bases; unmatched junction bases: 6. There are 17 residues in the CDR3. The germline V gene has CDR1 SGHDN and CDR2 FVKESK.

This clone was recorded a few times. The J gene is TRBJ1-1, the V gene TRBV21-1. TRBV21-1 is shown as a pseudogene. This CDR3 contains 12 residues. This CDR3 reads CAIGRGNTEAFF. In nucleotides, the CDR3 is TGTGCCATCGGCCGAGGGAACACTGAAGCTTTCTTT.

J is TRBJ1-1 and V is TRBV7-8; D unclear. The V end was cut by 3 bases, the J end by 8 bases, with 10 bases between. CDR1 and CDR2 from the germline V gene are SGHVS and FQNEAQ. CDR3 length: 12 amino acids. CDR3 sequence reads: CASSFSGREAFF. CDR3 nucleotides: TGTGCCAGCAGCTTTTCTGGGAGGGAAGCTTTCTTT.

This clone was seen only once. The chain is built from TRBV6-4 and TRBJ2-1; TRBD2 matches 11 bases. The ends lost 5 bases at V and 8 bases at J; junction bases unmatched: 23. The CDR3 contains 20 residues. CDR1 is MRHNA and CDR2 is SNTAGT in the germline V gene. This chain's CDR3 is CASSMKGTDILAGGPDEQFF. DNA of the CDR3: TGTGCCAGCAGTATGAAGGGGACAGATATTTTAGCGGGAGGGCCTGATGAGCAGTTCTTC.

This chain uses TRBV6-5 with TRBJ2-4; no definite D call. V lost 0 bases and J lost 1, with 10 bases in between. This CDR3 region has 16 residues. Germline V lookup: CDR1 MNHEY, CDR2 SVGAGI. The CDR3 region has the DNA TGTGCCAGCAGTTACTCTTACCGGTTCGCCAAAAACATTCAGTACTTC. Translating it yields CASSYSYRFAKNIQYF.

The chain is built from TRBV11-2 and TRBJ2-7, with 9 bases identical to TRBD1. This CDR3 has 13 amino acids. Germline CDR1 reads SGHAT; CDR2 reads FQNNGV. The J segment lost 6 bases and the V segment lost 5 bases, leaving 5 bases of the junction unmatched. This CDR3 is CASSQGQGLEQYF. Written as DNA, the CDR3 is TGTGCCAGCAGCCAGGGACAGGGTCTCGAGCAGTACTTC.

The chain is built from TRBV6-1 and TRBJ2-7; no reliable D call. Trimming removed 1 base from V and 1 base from J, with 8 bases in between. This CDR3 contains 14 residues. Looked up from germline, CDR1 is MNHNS and CDR2 is SASEGT. The CDR3 sequence is CASSEGPSSYEQYF. As DNA, the CDR3 is TGTGCCAGCAGTGAAGGTCCCAGTTCCTACGAGCAGTACTTC.

This clone appeared once. The chain uses TRBV19 and TRBJ2-1, with D possibly being TRBD1 (5 bases). The germline gives CDR1 LNHDA, CDR2 SQIVND (reference sequence). V gave up 5 bases and J gave up 7 bases, with 18 bases separating them. The CDR3 totals 15 residues. The CDR3: CASSVLTVGLNEQFF. CDR3 coding DNA: TGTGCCAGTAGTGTCTTGACAGTCGGCCTTAATGAGCAGTTCTTC.

The chain combines TRBV27 with TRBJ2-3; 7 bases agree with TRBD1. The CDR3 totals 14 residues. The V segment lost 4 bases and the J segment 2 bases; nucleotides outside the gene matches: 3. Germline V gene lookup returns CDR1 MNHEY and CDR2 SMNVEV (reference sequence). CDR3 nucleotides: TGTGCCAGCAGTTGGACAGGTCCCACAGATACGCAGTATTTT. It is translated as CASSWTGPTDTQYF.

This clone has a single count. The J gene is TRBJ2-3, the V gene TRBV29-1, with a weak D call TRBD1 (6 bases). This CDR3 contains 12 residues. The V and J ends lost 4 bases and 3 bases respectively, with 8 bases between them. Germline values: CDR1 SQVTM, CDR2 ANQGSEA. The CDR3 reads CSVVTGTDTQYF. CDR3 nucleotide sequence: TGCAGCGTTGTGACAGGTACAGATACGCAGTATTTT.

The chain is built from TRBV5-4 and TRBJ2-3, with TRBD2 matching 10 bases. The germline V gene encodes CDR1 SGHNT and CDR2 YYREEE (reference sequence). The CDR3 is 17 amino acids. V was clipped by 2 bases and J by 7 bases; unmatched bases: 13. The CDR3 coding sequence is TGTGCCAGCAGCTTAGGGGCAGGGAGCGGGAGGGGGCATACGCAGTATTTT. Translated, it gives CASSLGAGSGRGHTQYF.

The chain is built from TRBV10-3 and TRBJ1-1; D is unresolved. The germline gives CDR1 ENHRY, CDR2 SYGVKD. This CDR3 contains 13 residues. Trimming pared 3 bases from V and 7 bases from J, leaving 12 bases between. The CDR3 DNA is TGTGCCATCAGTGATCGAGGTATTGGTGAAGCTTTCTTT. Protein: CAISDRGIGEAFF.

This chain joins TRBV6-5 and TRBJ2-7, with D perhaps TRBD1 (6 bases). V gave up 2 bases and J gave up 0 bases, with 11 bases separating them. This CDR3 contains 15 residues. In germline, CDR1 is MNHEY, CDR2 SVGAGI. Written as DNA, the CDR3 is TGTGCCAGCAGTTACGAACAGGGTGGCTCCTACGAGCAGTACTTC. Protein product: CASSYEQGGSYEQYF.

This chain joins TRBV19 and TRBJ2-7, with a weak D call TRBD1 (5 bases). The CDR3 covers 13 residues. Trimming took 7 bases from V and 4 from J, leaving 14 bases between them. CDR1 LNHDA and CDR2 SQIVND come from the germline V gene (reference sequence). The CDR3 reads CASTAGLEYEQYF. In nucleotides, the CDR3 is TGTGCCAGTACGGCAGGGTTGGAGTACGAGCAGTACTTC.

The chain couples TRBV5-5 to TRBJ1-5, with 8 bases that match TRBD1. V lost 0 bases and J lost 11; bases outside the gene matches: 7. CDR3 length: 14 residues. Per germline, CDR1 SGHKS and CDR2 YYEKEE (reference sequence). CDR3 nucleotide sequence: TGTGCCAGCAGCTTGGGACAGGGGCGGCAGACCCAGCATTTT. Its translation: CASSLGQGRQTQHF.

The V call is TRBV29-1, the J call TRBJ2-1; 9 positions agree with TRBD2. Germline V gene lookup returns CDR1 SQVTM and CDR2 ANQGSEA. The J segment lost 7 bases and the V segment lost 3 bases, leaving 10 bases of the junction unmatched. The CDR3 runs to 15 residues. CDR3 sequence reads: CSVETSGGRVNEQFF. CDR3 coding DNA: TGCAGCGTTGAGACTAGCGGCGGCCGTGTTAATGAGCAGTTCTTC.

Here the CDR3 reads CASSLPGDTQYF. The DNA of the CDR3 is TGTGCCAGCAGCCTTCCGGGAGATACGCAGTATTTT. The gene calls are TRBV11-3 and TRBJ2-3; D unresolved. Germline V gene data show CDR1 as SGHNT and CDR2 as YENEEA. The CDR3 runs to 12 residues. V lost 5 bases and J lost 5, with 8 bases in between.

This rearrangement joins TRBV2 to TRBJ2-3, with D possibly being TRBD2 (6 bases). This CDR3 is built from 14 residues. V was cut by 1 base and J by 5 bases, with 10 bases left in between. The V gene's germline CDR1 is SNHLY and CDR2 FYNNEI. This CDR3 is CASSEDGGGDTQYF. CDR3 in DNA: TGTGCCAGCAGTGAAGACGGGGGTGGAGATACGCAGTATTTT.

In its sample, this clone was seen once. The chain recombines TRBV15 with TRBJ2-7; a weak D match, TRBD2 (5 bases). The CDR3 extends over 16 amino acids. With 1 base removed from V and 2 bases from J, the gap between germline ends came to 15 bases. Germline V gene lookup returns CDR1 LNHNV and CDR2 YYDKDF (reference sequence). CDR3 nucleotides: TGTGCCACCAGCAGAGTGGAGGCTTCCGCCGCCTACGAGCAGTACTTC. It specifies CATSRVEASAAYEQYF. Drawing the rest from reference TRBV15 and TRBJ2-7, the complete variable domain is DAMVIQNPRYQVTQFGKPVTLSCSQTLNHNVMYWYQQKSSQAPKLLFHYYDKDFNNEADTPDNFQSRRPNTSFCFLDIRSPGLGDTAMYLCATSRVEASAAYEQYFGPGTRLTVT.

The chain combines TRBV4-1 with TRBJ1-5; no clear D. CDR1 and CDR2 (germline): MGHRA, YSYEKL. Trimming pared 4 bases from V and 7 bases from J, leaving 14 bases between. The CDR3 loop spans 14 amino acids. This CDR3 is CASSRTLAGQPQHF. The CDR3 DNA sequence: TGCGCCAGCAGCCGCACACTAGCGGGGCAGCCCCAGCATTTT.

V gene TRBV19 combines with J gene TRBJ1-6; 8 bases are shared with TRBD1. Germline-derived CDR1 and CDR2 are LNHDA and SQIVND (reference sequence). J gave up 8 bases and V 6 bases, and 3 bases lay outside the gene matches. This CDR3 spans 13 amino acids. The CDR3 DNA sequence: TGTGCCAGTAGCCCGACAGGGGATTCACCCCTCCACTTT. Its protein is CASSPTGDSPLHF.

The V gene is TRBV5-6, the J gene TRBJ2-1; 7 bases map to TRBD2. CDR3 length equals 16 residues. Germline CDR1 reads SGHDT; CDR2 reads YYEEEE. J lost 3 bases, V lost 0 bases, and 6 bases had no gene match. CDR3 sequence: CASSLVSGTSYNEQFF. In nucleotides, the CDR3 is TGTGCCAGCAGCTTGGTGAGCGGGACCAGCTACAATGAGCAGTTCTTC.

This rearrangement joins TRBV5-5 to TRBJ1-6; the D is unclear. The V gene's germline CDR1 is SGHKS and CDR2 YYEKEE (reference sequence). CDR3 length: 13 amino acids. V lost 0 bases and J 4 bases, leaving 2 bases between the germline ends. CDR3 residues: CASSLVYNSPLHF. The CDR3 coding sequence is TGTGCCAGCAGCTTGGTATATAATTCACCCCTCCACTTT.

This clone was detected only once. V gene TRBV7-2 combines with J gene TRBJ2-1, with a tentative D call TRBD1 (6 bases). The CDR3 is 15 residues long. Germline assignment: CDR1 SGHTA and CDR2 FQGNSA. V gave up 1 base and J gave up 4 bases, with 11 bases separating them. DNA of the CDR3: TGTGCCAGCAGCTTAGAAGGCCAGGGGTACAATGAGCAGTTCTTC. Translation: CASSLEGQGYNEQFF.

The chain is built from TRBV7-9 and TRBJ2-5; D unclear. Germline-derived CDR1 and CDR2 are SEHNR and FQNEAQ (reference sequence). The V and J ends lost 2 bases and 1 base respectively, with 8 bases between them. The CDR3 runs 14 residues. The CDR3 loop is CASSLSVGQETQYF. DNA for the CDR3: TGTGCCAGCAGCTTATCGGTCGGCCAAGAGACCCAGTACTTC.

CDR3 DNA: TGTGCCAGCAGCGGGACTAGCGGGGATTCCCAAGAGACCCAGTACTTC. Its protein is CASSGTSGDSQETQYF. This chain joins TRBV2 and TRBJ2-5; TRBD2 matches 13 bases. CDR3 size: 16 residues. Unmatched junction bases numbered 5, after V lost 6 bases and J lost 1 base. Germline V CDR1 and CDR2: SNHLY, FYNNEI.